This T cell receptor beta chain was profiled in a study of T-cell memory formation after mild COVID-19. Using its own MiXCR run on the 5' RACE reads, TCRdb lists one record per CDR3 protein. The repertoire consists of some 600,000 distinct CDR3 sequences, with 15% to 20% occurring once and the leading ten covering about 7.4%. This TCR derives from an adult woman who had mild COVID-19 (a few samples of this study predate the infection). Cell type and time point are not known. Sequencing was carried out using PBMCs or a T cell subset sorted from them (not recorded which).

CDR3 in amino acids: CASNPAGGSTDTQYF. The CDR3 nucleotides read TGTGCCAGCAACCCAGCGGGGGGCAGCACAGATACGCAGTATTTT. V usage is TRBV2 and J usage is TRBJ2-3; 9 bases map to TRBD2. J gave up 0 bases and V 7 bases, and 5 bases lay outside the gene matches. Per germline, CDR1 SNHLY and CDR2 FYNNEI. The CDR3 length is 15 residues.